These 27 T cell receptor beta chains were all obtained from the same sample, sequenced in a study of T cell responses to AZD1222 COVID-19 vaccine. Profiled with immunoSEQ multiplex PCR; TCRdb holds only in-frame clones, not every one. The table has fewer than 150,000 clones, approximately 88% seen once. Sample: peripheral blood, taken on day 0 of AZD1222 vaccination. The receptors come from an adult in good health.

CDR3 sequence (DNA): TGTGCCAGCAGGAAGGGGGCGGGTTATGGCTACACCTTC. Translation: CASRKGAGYGYTF. This chain uses TRBV6-5 with TRBJ1-2, with TRBD1 identical over 7 bases. Germline V gives CDR1 MNHEY, CDR2 SVGAGI. With V trimmed by 6 bases and J by 5 bases, 6 bases remained unmatched. The CDR3 length is 13 residues.

The sample holds one count of this clone. DNA for the CDR3: TGCAGCGTGAGGCGTGAGGGAGCCCAGCATTTT. It codes for CSVRREGAQHF. The genes are TRBV29-1 and TRBJ1-5; D is uncertain. Germline assignment: CDR1 SQVTM and CDR2 ANQGSEA. V shed 6 bases and J shed 11 bases, with 14 bases lying between them. CDR3 length: 11 residues. The complete variable domain, with remaining parts taken from reference TRBV29-1 and TRBJ1-5, reads SAVISQKPSRDICQRGTSLTIQCQVDSQVTMMFWYRQQPGQSLTLIATANQGSEATYESGFVIDKFPISRPNLTFSTLTVSNMSPEDSSIYLCSVRREGAQHFGDGTRLSIL.

V is TRBV28 and J is TRBJ1-1, with TRBD1 identical over 8 bases. The CDR3 runs 14 residues. The germline CDR1 and CDR2 sequences are MDHEN and SYDVKM. The V segment lost 4 bases and the J segment 4 bases; nucleotides outside the gene matches: 5. CDR3 sequence reads: CASSYDRGGTEAFF. In DNA form, the CDR3 reads TGTGCCAGCAGTTATGACAGGGGTGGCACTGAAGCTTTCTTT.

Only one count was recorded for this clone. V and J are TRBV7-9 and TRBJ1-1, with TRBD1 matching 7 bases. Germline CDR1 and CDR2: SEHNR and FQNEAQ (reference sequence). The V and J ends lost 2 bases and 6 bases, in that order; junction bases with no gene match: 3. This CDR3 spans 13 amino acids. The CDR3 spells CASSLPGQPEAFF. The DNA for the CDR3 is TGTGCCAGCAGCTTACCGGGACAGCCTGAAGCTTTCTTT.

This clone was detected once. This chain connects TRBV2 to TRBJ2-3, with 13 bases matching TRBD2. The CDR3 runs 15 residues. Germline CDR1 is SNHLY and CDR2 is FYNNEI. With 7 bases clipped from V and 4 bases from J, the junction kept 5 bases outside the gene matches. In DNA, the CDR3 is TGTGCCAGCAACCGACTAGCGGGGGGATCAGATACGCAGTATTTT. It yields the protein CASNRLAGGSDTQYF.

In DNA form, the CDR3 reads TGTGCCATCAGTAAACAGGGAAACACCATATATTTT. This translates into CAISKQGNTIYF. The chain combines TRBV10-3 with TRBJ1-3; no clear D. Germline V lookup: CDR1 ENHRY, CDR2 SYGVKD. The germline V and J ends were trimmed by 5 bases and 4 bases, with 6 bases remaining between them. The CDR3 totals 12 residues.

The rearrangement uses TRBV5-1 and TRBJ2-5; 7 bases align to TRBD2. Trimming removed 4 bases from V and 4 bases from J; junction bases left unmatched: 13. The CDR3 totals 16 residues. The V gene's germline CDR1 is SGHRS and CDR2 YFSETQ. Here the CDR3 reads CASSALMSGAAETQYF. The CDR3 coding sequence is TGCGCCAGCAGCGCCCTCATGAGCGGGGCAGCAGAGACCCAGTACTTC.

The chain links TRBV5-6 to TRBJ2-7, with a possible D match to TRBD2 (5 bases). Germline CDR1 is SGHDT and CDR2 is YYEEEE. V shed 0 bases and J shed 0 bases, with 7 bases lying between them. The CDR3 is 14 amino acids. The DNA of the CDR3 is TGTGCCAGCAGCTTGGCGGGGAACTCCTACGAGCAGTACTTC. Translated: CASSLAGNSYEQYF.

This clone turned up a few times. The rearrangement links TRBV3-1 (or the pseudogene TRBV3-2) to TRBJ2-7; no clear D. V lost 3 bases, J lost 6 bases, and 9 bases lay in between. CDR1 is LGHDT and CDR2 is YNNKEL in the germline V gene (reference sequence). This CDR3 has 12 residues. CDR3 DNA sequence: TGTGCCAGCAGCCAGGAAAAAGGCGAGCAGTACTTC. Amino acid sequence: CASSQEKGEQYF.

This rearrangement joins TRBV11-3 to TRBJ2-1; 9 positions match TRBD1. Germline assignment: CDR1 SGHNT and CDR2 YENEEA. The length of the CDR3 is 14 residues. Trimming removed 3 bases from V and 7 bases from J; junction bases left unmatched: 4. In DNA form, the CDR3 reads TGTGCCAGCAGCTTGGGACAGGGAAATAATGAGCAGTTCTTC. This sequence encodes CASSLGQGNNEQFF.

The chain joins TRBV27 to TRBJ1-1; 9 nucleotides line up with TRBD1. After removal of 4 bases from V and 3 bases from J, the junction contained 12 bases not matched to a gene. The CDR3 has 17 amino acids. Germline lookup yields CDR1 MNHEY and CDR2 SMNVEV (reference sequence). This CDR3 is CASSWGQGGKKDTEAFF. CDR3 bases: TGTGCCAGCAGTTGGGGACAGGGAGGGAAGAAGGACACTGAAGCTTTCTTT.

This sequence joins TRBV15 and TRBJ1-5, with TRBD1 matching over 7 bases. The length of the CDR3 is 14 residues. Looked up from germline, CDR1 is LNHNV and CDR2 is YYDKDF (reference sequence). Trimming took 6 bases from V and 0 from J; bases not matched to a gene: 2. The CDR3 nucleotides read TGTGCCACCAGGGGGACAGCTAGCAATCAGCCCCAGCATTTT. The encoded protein is CATRGTASNQPQHF.

The chain carries TRBV14 and TRBJ1-2, with D possibly being TRBD1 (6 bases). Germline CDR1 and CDR2: SGHDN and FVKESK. With 1 base removed from V and 4 bases from J, the gap between germline ends came to 13 bases. This CDR3 has 15 residues. The CDR3 coding sequence is TGTGCCAGCAGCCAAGGTGGGCAGGGGCTCTATGGCTACACCTTC. Translated: CASSQGGQGLYGYTF. Combining the CDR3 with reference TRBV14 and TRBJ1-2 gives the whole variable domain EAGVTQFPSHSVIEKGQTVTLRCDPISGHDNLYWYRRVMGKEIKFLLHFVKESKQDESGMPNNRFLAERTGGTYSTLKVQPAELEDSGVYFCASSQGGQGLYGYTFGSGTRLTVV.

This chain links TRBV19 with TRBJ2-6; 10 nucleotides agree with TRBD1. CDR1 and CDR2 from the germline V gene are LNHDA and SQIVND (reference sequence). V lost 1 base and J lost 0; bases outside the gene matches: 6. The CDR3 sequence is 19 residues long. As DNA, the CDR3 is TGTGCCAGTAGTATAGGACGACAGGGGGCCCTCTCTGGGGCCAACGTCCTGACTTTC. Residues: CASSIGRQGALSGANVLTF.

The chain joins TRBV18 to TRBJ2-3; D remains unclear. The CDR3 totals 15 residues. Germline CDR1 KGHSH, CDR2 LQKENI. The V end was cut by 6 bases, the J end by 1 base, with 14 bases between. In nucleotides, the CDR3 is TGTGCCAGCTCCCTCCAGCAACCGGGCACAGATACGCAGTATTTT. Encoded protein: CASSLQQPGTDTQYF.

The CDR3 DNA sequence: TGTGCCAGCAGTTACGGTGGGGACCCTAATGAAAAACTGTTTTTT. Translating gives CASSYGGDPNEKLFF. The chain recombines TRBV6-5 with TRBJ1-4; TRBD1 is a possible D gene (5 bases). The CDR3 length is 15 residues. Deletions cut 2 bases from V and 3 bases from J, with 10 bases between. CDR1 is MNHEY and CDR2 is SVGAGI in the germline V gene.

The chain couples TRBV3-1 (or the pseudogene TRBV3-2) to TRBJ2-1; no definite D call. In germline, CDR1 is LGHDT, CDR2 YNNKEL (reference sequence). Trimming cost V 6 bases and J 8 bases, with 17 bases left between them. CDR3 length: 14 residues. This chain's CDR3 is CASRRGGVFDEQFF. CDR3 sequence (DNA): TGTGCCAGCAGACGCGGTGGTGTCTTCGATGAGCAGTTCTTC.

In its sample, this clone was seen once. The J gene is TRBJ2-3, the V gene TRBV6-5; 9 bases match TRBD2. The germline V gene encodes CDR1 MNHEY and CDR2 SVGAGI. After removal of 7 bases from V and 3 bases from J, the junction contained 5 bases not matched to a gene. This CDR3 region has 14 residues. The CDR3 DNA reads as TGTGCCAGCACGGCGGGGGGGCAGACAGATACGCAGTATTTT. Protein product: CASTAGGQTDTQYF.

This chain connects TRBV4-2 to TRBJ1-3; possible D gene TRBD1, 6 bases. Trimming took 0 bases from V and 2 from J, leaving 11 bases between them. This CDR3 has 16 amino acids. The germline V gene has CDR1 LGHNA and CDR2 YNFKEQ. The DNA of the CDR3 is TGTGCCAGCAGCCAAGATTGGACAGACACTGGAAACACCATATATTTT. Protein: CASSQDWTDTGNTIYF.

CDR3 amino acids: CASSSPTEAFF. The CDR3 region has the DNA TGTGCCAGCAGCTCTCCCACTGAAGCTTTCTTT. The rearrangement joins TRBV11-1 to TRBJ1-1, with no clear D. Deletions cut 4 bases from V and 4 bases from J, with 4 bases between. This CDR3 has 11 residues. In germline, CDR1 is SGHAT, CDR2 FQDESV (reference sequence).

To note about this clone: Relative to the germline gene, one junction end is altered; a read error may explain this. The chain has TRBV2 and TRBJ1-1; TRBD1 is a possible D gene (5 bases). The CDR3 covers 12 residues. The V gene's germline CDR1 is SNHLY and CDR2 FYNNEI. The CDR3 here is CASSEGTPRWYF. The CDR3 bases are TGTGCCAGCAGTGAAGGGACACCCAGGTGGTACTTT.

This clone was counted once. The V gene is TRBV3-1 (or the pseudogene TRBV3-2), the J gene TRBJ1-2, with D maybe TRBD1 (5 bases). Germline V gene data show CDR1 as LGHDT and CDR2 as YNNKEL (reference sequence). V shed 0 bases and J shed 3 bases, with 11 bases lying between them. The CDR3 contains 15 residues. CDR3: CASSQDVKGYYGYTF. The CDR3 nucleotides are TGTGCCAGCAGCCAAGATGTAAAGGGGTACTATGGCTACACCTTC.

This clone showed up just once. The gene calls are TRBV25-1 and TRBJ1-5; TRBD1 matches at 8 bases. The V gene end was trimmed by 8 bases and the J gene end by 4 bases; junction bases not matched to a gene: 4. The CDR3 runs to 13 residues. Looked up from germline, CDR1 is MGHDK and CDR2 is SYGVNS. CDR3 amino acids: CASQGQGNQPQHF. DNA for the CDR3: TGTGCCAGCCAAGGACAGGGAAATCAGCCCCAGCATTTT.

The sample holds one count of this clone. This chain joins TRBV6-5 and TRBJ1-2; 7 bases align to TRBD1. The CDR3 loop spans 13 amino acids. V lost 5 bases to trimming and J lost 5 bases; unmatched junction nucleotides: 5. Per the germline V gene, CDR1 is MNHEY and CDR2 is SVGAGI. CDR3 sequence (DNA): TGTGCCAGCAGTACGGGACAGATATATGGCTACACCTTC. It encodes CASSTGQIYGYTF.

This clone is medium-sized. A junction end diverges from the germline sequence, so it may reflect a read error. The rearrangement links TRBV4-1 to TRBJ1-5; maybe TRBD1 (5 bases). The CDR3 covers 19 residues. The germline gives CDR1 MGHRA, CDR2 YSYEKL. CDR3 sequence reads: CASSEEPPQGPFSNQPQHF. For the CDR3, the DNA is TGCGCCAGCAGCGAAGAACCCCCTCAGGGTCCCTTTAGCAATCAGCCCCAGCATTTT.

This rearrangement joins TRBV28 to TRBJ1-4; no clear D. V lost 5 bases, J lost 3 bases, and 10 bases lay in between. CDR3 length equals 14 residues. From germline, CDR1 is MDHEN and CDR2 SYDVKM. CDR3 protein: CASSTPVPNEKLFF. The CDR3, as DNA: TGTGCCAGCAGTACTCCAGTCCCTAATGAAAAACTGTTTTTT.

V is TRBV5-6 and J is TRBJ1-1; 8 bases are shared with TRBD1. This CDR3 spans 14 amino acids. Germline trimming cut 2 bases from V and 10 bases from J; bases unmatched to any gene: 10. The germline CDR1 and CDR2 sequences are SGHDT and YYEEEE. This CDR3 reads CASSFITGGRRAFF. For the CDR3, the DNA is TGTGCCAGCAGCTTTATAACAGGGGGGCGGCGAGCTTTCTTT.